The sequence of this T cell receptor (beta chain) was determined in a study of post-analysis software for immune sequencing data. Study overall: The patients showed relapsing-remitting, secondary progressive and progressive-relapsing multiple sclerosis courses. The study's findings and limits: There was significantly lower normalized Chao1 diversity in multiple sclerosis patients than in controls. Strong co-clustering by F measure was seen for same-batch samples. A few TRBV segments occurring more often in patients than controls included TRBV5-6, TRBV5-1 and TRBV20-1.

The V end was cut by 6 bases, the J end by 3 bases, with 17 bases between. The CDR3 runs to 15 residues. This clonotype was detected only a few times. As yet, its antigen is unknown. Unique molecular identifiers were carried by the TCR beta cDNA libraries. Starting from approximately 0.95 to 9.8 million T cells, the study yielded roughly 0.5 million cDNA molecules. Via MiXCR, TCRdb re-called the PCR reads, giving one row per CDR3 protein. The sample includes 500,000 to 600,000 distinct CDR3 sequences, 44% of them seen just once. Input material: blood. This clonotype was sampled from a girl aged 5-17 years with multiple sclerosis. This rearrangement joins TRBV12-3 or TRBV12-4 to TRBJ1-2; possible D gene TRBD1, 5 bases. CDR3 bases: TGTGCCAGCAGCCAGGGACGGAGACGTGACTATGGCTACACCTTC. It encodes CASSQGRRRDYGYTF.